This TCR beta chain appears in the sequencing data of a study of cytomegalovirus exposure and HLA in healthy donors. Overall study: A subsequent analysis stated that the 120 or so validation repertoires were run on the same platform as the roughly 670 first-cohort repertoires. General study points: Researchers catalogued about 150 TCR beta chains as cytomegalovirus-associated. Rarity marked most TCR sequences, yet some public TCRs occurred in many donors.

This clone has only a few counts. Its target is not known. TCRdb's copy holds only in-frame clones and misses some; the assay was immunoSEQ multiplex PCR. The data hold under 65,000 clones, with 85% to 95% observed a single time. Germline values: CDR1 SGHRS, CDR2 YFSETQ. V was pared by 3 bases and J by 0 bases, with 9 bases between. The CDR3 spans 14 residues. This TCR was recovered from a woman aged 18-35 years in good health and CMV-seropositive. What was sequenced was PBMCs. The chain links TRBV5-1 to TRBJ1-1; D unresolved. Here the CDR3 reads CASSYEGLNTEAFF. The CDR3 DNA sequence: TGCGCCAGCAGCTATGAGGGCCTGAACACTGAAGCTTTCTTT.